Following are 9 T cell receptor beta chains from one sample sequenced in a study of blood T cell repertoires in COVID-19. TCRdb's table, derived via immunoSEQ multiplex PCR, lists solely in-frame clones and lacks some. This sample has a few hundred thousand clones, with less than 85% found just once. The sequencing input was peripheral blood. Source of these receptors: a woman aged 18-29 years with acute or convalescent COVID-19.

The V call is TRBV3-1 (or the pseudogene TRBV3-2), the J call TRBJ2-3, with D unresolved. Trimming shortened V by 5 bases and J by 2 bases, and 14 bases separated the two germline ends. The CDR3 runs 15 residues. CDR1 is LGHDT and CDR2 is YNNKEL in the germline V gene (reference sequence). DNA for the CDR3: TGTGCCAGCAGCTCCCTAGGAACCGACACAGATACGCAGTATTTT. The encoded protein is CASSSLGTDTDTQYF.

The chain combines TRBV29-1 with TRBJ1-1; the D gene is possibly TRBD1 (5 bases). This CDR3 is built from 14 residues. The germline V gene has CDR1 SQVTM and CDR2 ANQGSEA. V lost 6 bases to trimming and J lost 1 base, with 15 bases between them. CDR3 amino acids: CSVVGGRWNTEAFF. CDR3 nucleotide sequence: TGCAGCGTCGTCGGGGGGAGGTGGAACACTGAAGCTTTCTTT.

This chain joins TRBV12-2 and TRBJ2-7; TRBD2 is the table's D call, not checked against the DNA. TRBV12-2 is noted as a pseudogene. This CDR3 is built from 15 residues. CDR3 DNA: TGTGCAAGTTTGAGGAATAGCGGGAGAACCTACGAGCAGTACTTC. It encodes CASLRNSGRTYEQYF.

The chain combines TRBV5-3 with TRBJ2-7, with 7 bases fitting TRBD2. TRBV5-3 is known as an ORF, though its function is uncertain. The CDR3 consists of 16 residues. V shed 5 bases, J shed 1 base, and the junction held 12 bases outside the gene matches. Here the CDR3 DNA reads TGTGCCAGAAGTCCTACTAGCGTCTTTAGGTCCTACGAGCAGTACTTC. This encodes CARSPTSVFRSYEQYF.

This sequence joins TRBV7-8 and TRBJ2-7; perhaps TRBD1 as D (5 bases). Looked up from germline, CDR1 is SGHVS and CDR2 is FQNEAQ. V was cut by 1 base and J by 3 bases, with 16 bases left in between. The CDR3 loop spans 16 amino acids. In DNA, the CDR3 is TGTGCCAGCAGCTTAGATGGGGCAGGGCTTTTCTACGAGCAGTACTTC. Protein product: CASSLDGAGLFYEQYF.

The V and J genes are TRBV5-1 and TRBJ2-1, with 8 bases matching TRBD1. The CDR3 is 12 amino acids. The germline V gene encodes CDR1 SGHRS and CDR2 YFSETQ. The V and J ends lost 4 bases and 13 bases, in that order; junction bases with no gene match: 7. The CDR3 DNA sequence: TGCGCCAGCAGCACGGGACAGGCAGGACAGTTCTTC. This codes for CASSTGQAGQFF. The whole variable domain, filled in from reference TRBV5-1 and TRBJ2-1, reads KAGVTQTPRYLIKTRGQQVTLSCSPISGHRSVSWYQQTPGQGLQFLFEYFSETQRNKGNFPGRFSGRQFSNSRSEMNVSTLELGDSALYLCASSTGQAGQFFGPGTRLTVL.

This chain uses TRBV25-1 with TRBJ2-1, with 13 positions matching TRBD2. V lost 5 bases to trimming and J lost 2 bases; unmatched junction nucleotides: 3. The CDR3 covers 16 residues. CDR1 and CDR2 from the germline V gene are MGHDK and SYGVNS. CDR3 loop: CASSRLAGGPYNEQFF. The CDR3 region has the DNA TGTGCCAGCAGTCGACTAGCGGGAGGACCCTACAATGAGCAGTTCTTC.

The chain joins TRBV18 to TRBJ1-2; tentative D call: TRBD1 (5 bases). This CDR3 is built from 13 residues. V lost 3 bases, J lost 8 bases, and 13 bases lay in between. CDR1 is KGHSH and CDR2 is LQKENI in the germline V gene. CDR3 DNA: TGTGCCAGCTCACCCGACAGTATTGAGGGCTACACCTTC. It translates to CASSPDSIEGYTF.

The chain recombines TRBV4-2 with TRBJ1-5; tentative D call: TRBD1 (6 bases). There are 15 residues in the CDR3. Trimming pared 4 bases from V and 0 bases from J, leaving 10 bases between. Per the germline V gene, CDR1 is LGHNA and CDR2 is YNFKEQ. The CDR3 reads CASSRRQDSNQPQHF. The CDR3 DNA is TGTGCCAGCAGCCGAAGACAGGATAGCAATCAGCCCCAGCATTTT.